The 29 T cell receptor beta chains below were found in one sample sequenced in a study of blood T cell repertoires in COVID-19. Produced via immunoSEQ multiplex PCR; TCRdb's table is partial and in-frame only. The sample lists 100,000 to 120,000 clones, approximately 80% occurring once. The sequencing input was peripheral blood. These receptors were collected from a woman in her sixties or seventies with acute or convalescent COVID-19.

The chain recombines TRBV2 with TRBJ2-7; D is possibly TRBD1 (6 bases). V dropped 8 bases and J dropped 2 bases, with 13 bases sitting between them. Germline CDR1 reads SNHLY; CDR2 reads FYNNEI. The CDR3 extends over 13 amino acids. The DNA of the CDR3 is TGTGCCAGCGCCATACAGGGAACCTACGAGCAGTACGTC. It encodes CASAIQGTYEQYV.

V and J are TRBV3-1 (or the pseudogene TRBV3-2) and TRBJ2-3; D ambiguous. Germline values: CDR1 LGHDT, CDR2 YNNKEL (reference sequence). The CDR3 consists of 14 residues. V lost 3 bases, J lost 2 bases, and 9 bases lay in between. CDR3 sequence reads: CASSQEIYTDTQYF. The CDR3 bases are TGTGCCAGCAGCCAGGAGATCTACACAGATACGCAGTATTTT.

V and J are TRBV16 and TRBJ1-2; D not resolved. Trimming shortened V by 0 bases and J by 4 bases, and 9 bases separated the two germline ends. This CDR3 region has 14 residues. CDR1 and CDR2 from the germline V gene are KGHSY and FQNENV. The CDR3 loop reads CASSQSYSFYGYTF. In DNA form, the CDR3 reads TGTGCCAGCAGCCAATCGTATAGTTTCTATGGCTACACCTTC.

The genes are TRBV6-4 and TRBJ2-2; D perhaps matches TRBD1 (5 bases). This CDR3 region has 14 residues. Germline V gene data show CDR1 as MRHNA and CDR2 as SNTAGT. The V gene lost 3 bases and the J gene lost 4 bases, with 9 bases spanning the gap. This CDR3 reads CASSEGEGTGELFF. DNA for the CDR3: TGTGCCAGCAGTGAAGGGGAAGGCACCGGGGAGCTGTTTTTT.

This sequence joins TRBV27 and TRBJ2-5; no definite D call. V was clipped by 6 bases and J by 2 bases, with 10 bases between them. Germline V lookup: CDR1 MNHEY, CDR2 SMNVEV (reference sequence). This CDR3 contains 13 residues. This CDR3 is CASRHYSQETQYF. In DNA, the CDR3 is TGTGCCAGCAGGCACTATTCTCAAGAGACCCAGTACTTC.

V usage is TRBV5-1 and J usage is TRBJ2-1; 12 bases map to TRBD2. The CDR3 totals 16 residues. Germline V gene data show CDR1 as SGHRS and CDR2 as YFSETQ. J was trimmed by 9 bases and V by 0 bases; bases with no gene match: 7. The CDR3 nucleotides are TGCGCCAGCAGCTTGGGTTGGACTAGCGGGACTGCTGAGCAGTTCTTC. This codes for CASSLGWTSGTAEQFF. Full variable domain (missing parts from reference TRBV5-1 and TRBJ2-1): KAGVTQTPRYLIKTRGQQVTLSCSPISGHRSVSWYQQTPGQGLQFLFEYFSETQRNKGNFPGRFSGRQFSNSRSEMNVSTLELGDSALYLCASSLGWTSGTAEQFFGPGTRLTVL.

The gene calls are TRBV10-1 and TRBJ2-7, with 9 bases that match TRBD2. The junction had 6 bases not matched to a gene; V was cut back by 0 bases and J by 9 bases. CDR1 is WNHNN, CDR2 SYGVQD, per germline (reference sequence). This CDR3 contains 14 residues. The CDR3 spells CASSESGGRAGQYF. In nucleotides, the CDR3 is TGCGCCAGCAGTGAGTCCGGCGGGAGGGCCGGGCAGTACTTC.

This sequence joins TRBV27 and TRBJ1-2; 7 nucleotides match TRBD1. The CDR3 has 15 amino acids. The V and J ends lost 5 bases and 4 bases, in that order; junction bases with no gene match: 10. CDR1 and CDR2 (germline): MNHEY, SMNVEV (reference sequence). CDR3 residues: CASSPRQGGRYGYTF. The CDR3 nucleotides read TGTGCCAGCAGTCCCCGACAGGGTGGGCGCTATGGCTACACCTTC.

This chain links TRBV11-3 with TRBJ2-1, with TRBD2 identical over 14 bases. With V trimmed by 5 bases and J by 8 bases, 14 bases remained unmatched. Germline assignment: CDR1 SGHNT and CDR2 YENEEA. The CDR3 runs to 18 residues. The CDR3 nucleotides read TGTGCCAGCAGCCCGGGCGAGGGACTAGCGGGAGATGCGTATGAGCAGTTCTTC. Translated, it gives CASSPGEGLAGDAYEQFF.

The chain joins TRBV5-1 to TRBJ1-4; 8 bases are shared with TRBD1. This CDR3 is 16 amino acids long. V was pared by 5 bases and J by 5 bases, with 11 bases of the junction left unmatched. CDR1 is SGHRS, CDR2 YFSETQ, per germline. CDR3 protein: CASSTDPGGRNEKLFF. In nucleotides, the CDR3 is TGCGCCAGCAGTACAGACCCAGGGGGCAGGAATGAAAAACTGTTTTTT.

The chain is built from TRBV29-1 and TRBJ1-5, with 7 positions matching TRBD1. Trimming removed 7 bases from V and 4 bases from J; junction bases left unmatched: 10. This CDR3 region has 14 residues. Germline CDR1 and CDR2: SQVTM and ANQGSEA. CDR3 sequence: CSARDSGINQPQHF. CDR3 nucleotide sequence: TGCAGCGCCCGGGACAGCGGAATTAATCAGCCCCAGCATTTT. Based on the CDR3 plus reference TRBV29-1 and TRBJ1-5, the full variable domain is SAVISQKPSRDICQRGTSLTIQCQVDSQVTMMFWYRQQPGQSLTLIATANQGSEATYESGFVIDKFPISRPNLTFSTLTVSNMSPEDSSIYLCSARDSGINQPQHFGDGTRLSIL.

This clone was found a few times. This rearrangement joins TRBV4-2 to TRBJ1-1; unclear D gene. Germline V lookup: CDR1 LGHNA, CDR2 YNFKEQ. CDR3 length equals 15 residues. Trimming removed 5 bases from V and 7 bases from J, with 20 bases in between. The CDR3 nucleotides are TGTGCCAGCAGCTCCCTTTTAAACGAGAGGAATGAAGCTTTCTTT. Translated, it gives CASSSLLNERNEAFF.

J is TRBJ2-1 and V is TRBV6-5; no reliable D call. CDR1 and CDR2 (germline): MNHEY, SVGAGI. The V and J ends lost 2 bases and 15 bases respectively, with 11 bases between them. The CDR3 runs to 11 residues. This CDR3 is CASSYERGGFF. CDR3 DNA: TGTGCCAGCAGTTACGAGAGAGGTGGGTTCTTC.

The rearrangement joins TRBV7-2 to TRBJ1-1; no clear D gene. CDR3 length equals 15 residues. V was cut by 0 bases and J by 1 base, with 9 bases left in between. Germline V gene sequence: CDR1 SGHTA, CDR2 FQGNSA. The CDR3 spells CASSLAGISNTEAFF. The CDR3 DNA reads TGTGCCAGCAGCTTAGCCGGGATCTCGAACACTGAAGCTTTCTTT.

The chain is built from TRBV5-1 and TRBJ2-7; 9 bases are shared with TRBD2. Germline-derived CDR1 and CDR2 are SGHRS and YFSETQ. The CDR3 is 16 residues long. V lost 2 bases and J lost 0; bases outside the gene matches: 6. CDR3 loop: CASSFLAGESSYEQYF. The CDR3 nucleotides read TGCGCCAGCAGCTTTTTAGCGGGGGAAAGCTCCTACGAGCAGTACTTC.

The chain carries TRBV4-3 and TRBJ2-3; 8 bases fit TRBD1. Germline lookup yields CDR1 LGHNA and CDR2 YSLEER. V was pared by 4 bases and J by 0 bases, with 3 bases of the junction left unmatched. The CDR3 spans 15 residues. CDR3 bases: TGCGCCAGCAGCCCGACAGGGGAAAGCACAGATACGCAGTATTTT. The encoded protein is CASSPTGESTDTQYF.

In this sample, this clone turned up a few times. The chain recombines TRBV28 with TRBJ2-2; a possible D gene is TRBD2 (6 bases). Germline-derived CDR1 and CDR2 are MDHEN and SYDVKM. CDR3 length equals 12 residues. The V end lost 4 bases, the J end lost 11 bases, and 11 bases lay between the germline ends. CDR3 nucleotide sequence: TGTGCCAGCAGTTCCCTCGGACTAGAGCTGTTTTTT. It codes for CASSSLGLELFF.

The chain carries TRBV15 and TRBJ2-1; the D is unclear. The germline V and J ends were trimmed by 0 bases and 8 bases, with 11 bases remaining between them. The CDR3 has 14 residues. CDR1 and CDR2 from the germline V gene are LNHNV and YYDKDF (reference sequence). CDR3 nucleotide sequence: TGTGCCACCAGCAGAGACGTGCTAGAATATGAGCAGTTCTTC. Translation gives CATSRDVLEYEQFF.

This clone appeared a single time. The rearrangement uses TRBV5-6 and TRBJ1-6; D gene ambiguous. CDR1 and CDR2 (germline): SGHDT, YYEEEE. V shed 1 base and J shed 7 bases, with 9 bases lying between them. This CDR3 spans 14 amino acids. The CDR3 here is CASSLRKLNSPLHF. The DNA for the CDR3 is TGTGCCAGCAGCTTGCGTAAACTCAATTCACCCCTCCACTTT.

V and J are TRBV6-5 and TRBJ2-1, with TRBD1 as a possible D gene (6 bases). Germline CDR1 is MNHEY and CDR2 is SVGAGI. The CDR3 has 14 residues. The V gene lost 6 bases and the J gene lost 10 bases, with 19 bases spanning the gap. Here the CDR3 DNA reads TGTGCCAGCAGGCTGGCACAGGGAGTTAGGGAGCAGTTCTTC. It is translated as CASRLAQGVREQFF.

This sequence joins TRBV7-6 and TRBJ2-1; weak D call: TRBD2 (7 bases). The length of the CDR3 is 16 residues. The germline CDR1 and CDR2 sequences are SGHVS and FNYEAQ. The ends were cut back, 0 bases at V and 7 bases at J, with 16 bases in the middle. CDR3 nucleotides: TGTGCCAGCAGCTTAGCCCCGACGGGGGGCGAAAATGAGCAGTTCTTC. Translation gives CASSLAPTGGENEQFF.

This clone was found a few times. J is TRBJ2-7 and V is TRBV2; 8 nucleotides line up with TRBD1. This CDR3 has 14 amino acids. J lost 0 bases, V lost 5 bases, and 3 bases had no gene match. The germline gives CDR1 SNHLY, CDR2 FYNNEI. This CDR3 reads CASSHDRGSYEQYV. CDR3 nucleotide sequence: TGTGCCAGCAGTCATGACAGGGGCTCCTACGAGCAGTACGTC.

The chain recombines TRBV28 with TRBJ1-4; D unclear. This CDR3 is built from 15 residues. V gave up 4 bases and J gave up 0 bases, with 9 bases separating them. Germline CDR1 reads MDHEN; CDR2 reads SYDVKM. Here the CDR3 reads CASSSTRATNEKLFF. In nucleotides, the CDR3 is TGTGCCAGCAGTTCGACGAGGGCAACTAATGAAAAACTGTTTTTT.

The chain is built from TRBV7-9 and TRBJ2-7; D is unclear. Between the trimmed V and J ends, which lost 4 bases and 6 bases, there was a span of 10 bases. This CDR3 contains 12 residues. The germline V gene encodes CDR1 SEHNR and CDR2 FQNEAQ (reference sequence). The CDR3 DNA reads TGTGCCAGCAGCTGGAGTGAATCCGAGCAGTACTTC. Protein sequence: CASSWSESEQYF.

The V and J genes are TRBV2 and TRBJ2-3; D not certain. The germline gives CDR1 SNHLY, CDR2 FYNNEI. Trimming stripped 6 bases from V and 2 bases from J, with 18 bases between. The CDR3 runs 16 residues. This CDR3 is CASRAFFLKHTDTQYF. The CDR3 bases are TGTGCCAGCAGGGCTTTCTTTTTAAAACACACAGATACGCAGTATTTT.

The chain carries TRBV6-5 and TRBJ1-1; a possible D gene is TRBD1 (6 bases). The germline CDR1 and CDR2 sequences are MNHEY and SVGAGI. Trimming shortened V by 6 bases and J by 1 base, and 15 bases separated the two germline ends. The CDR3 extends over 15 amino acids. The CDR3 region is CASSQTGSRNTEAFF. Here the CDR3 DNA reads TGTGCCAGCAGCCAAACAGGGAGCAGGAACACTGAAGCTTTCTTT.

V and J are TRBV28 and TRBJ1-3; D remains ambiguous. V lost 7 bases, J lost 2 bases, and 15 bases lay in between. CDR3 length: 15 residues. Germline-derived CDR1 and CDR2 are MDHEN and SYDVKM. The CDR3 DNA follows: TGTGCCAGCATCGCAGCCCCGGGGACTGGAAACACCATATATTTT. This codes for CASIAAPGTGNTIYF.

The chain is built from TRBV28 and TRBJ1-5; D not resolved. V lost 6 bases, J lost 0 bases, and 15 bases lay in between. Germline CDR1 and CDR2: MDHEN and SYDVKM. The CDR3 totals 16 residues. CDR3 in DNA: TGTGCCAGCAGCCCTGTCCGTTTGTATAGCAATCAGCCCCAGCATTTT. Its translation: CASSPVRLYSNQPQHF.

The chain carries TRBV7-9 and TRBJ1-1, with D perhaps TRBD1 (5 bases). CDR1 is SEHNR and CDR2 is FQNEAQ in the germline V gene (reference sequence). V lost 0 bases, J lost 4 bases, and 9 bases lay in between. There are 14 residues in the CDR3. The DNA for the CDR3 is TGTGCCAGCAGCTTAGCGGGGGGGAGCACTGAAGCTTTCTTT. Amino acid sequence: CASSLAGGSTEAFF. Variable domain in full (rest from reference TRBV7-9 and TRBJ1-1): DTGVSQNPRHKITKRGQNVTFRCDPISEHNRLYWYRQTLGQGPEFLTYFQNEAQLEKSRLLSDRFSAERPKGSFSTLEIQRTEQGDSAMYLCASSLAGGSTEAFFGQGTRLTVV.